The source of this T cell receptor beta chain is a study of T cell responses to AZD1222 COVID-19 vaccine. V dropped 9 bases and J dropped 8 bases, with 19 bases sitting between them. This CDR3 region has 14 residues. The V gene's germline CDR1 is MNHEY and CDR2 SMNVEV (reference sequence). Assay used: immunoSEQ multiplex PCR; TCRdb lists only in-frame clones, some missing. The sample carries tens of thousands of clones, 85% recorded once. This TCR was recovered from an adult in good health. Sequences were derived from peripheral blood, sampled on day 0 of AZD1222 vaccination. The chain links TRBV27 to TRBJ1-4; no clear D gene. The CDR3 DNA follows: TGTGCCAGTCCAACGCCTCGGGGTTGGGAAAAACTGTTTTTT. Amino acids: CASPTPRGWEKLFF. The full variable domain, rest sourced from reference TRBV27 and TRBJ1-4, is EAQVTQNPRYLITVTGKKLTVTCSQNMNHEYMSWYRQDPGLGLRQIYYSMNVEVTDKGDVPEGYKVSRKEKRNFPLILESPSPNQTSLYFCASPTPRGWEKLFFGSGTQLSVL.